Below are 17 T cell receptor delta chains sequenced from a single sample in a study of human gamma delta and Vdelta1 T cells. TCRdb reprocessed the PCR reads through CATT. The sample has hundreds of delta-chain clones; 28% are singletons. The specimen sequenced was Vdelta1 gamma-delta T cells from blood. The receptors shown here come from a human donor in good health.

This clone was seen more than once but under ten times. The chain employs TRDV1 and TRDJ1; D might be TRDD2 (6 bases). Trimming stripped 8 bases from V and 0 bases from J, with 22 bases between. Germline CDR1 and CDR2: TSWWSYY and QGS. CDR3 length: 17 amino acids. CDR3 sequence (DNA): TGTGCTCTTACACTACGTCCTACGACCCGTTACACCGATAAACTCATCTTT. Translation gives CALTLRPTTRYTDKLIF.

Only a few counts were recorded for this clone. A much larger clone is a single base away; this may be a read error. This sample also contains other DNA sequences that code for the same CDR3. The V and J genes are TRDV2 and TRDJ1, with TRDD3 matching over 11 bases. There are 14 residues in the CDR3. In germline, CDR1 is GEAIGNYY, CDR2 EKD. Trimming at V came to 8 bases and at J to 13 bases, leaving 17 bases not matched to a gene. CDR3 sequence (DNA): TGTGCCTCCGCTCCACTTCTGGGGGATACACCAAACATCTTT. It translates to CASAPLLGDTPNIF.

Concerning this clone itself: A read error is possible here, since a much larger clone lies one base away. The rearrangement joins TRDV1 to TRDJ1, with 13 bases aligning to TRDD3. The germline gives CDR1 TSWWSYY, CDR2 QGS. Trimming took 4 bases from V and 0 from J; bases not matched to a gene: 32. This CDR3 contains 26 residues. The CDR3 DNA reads TGTGCTCTTGGGGCCCATCGTGCCTACGGGGAGACTGGGGGATACGACCCTCCCACTTACACCGATAAACTCATCTTT. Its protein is CALGAHRAYGETGGYDPPTYTDKLIF.

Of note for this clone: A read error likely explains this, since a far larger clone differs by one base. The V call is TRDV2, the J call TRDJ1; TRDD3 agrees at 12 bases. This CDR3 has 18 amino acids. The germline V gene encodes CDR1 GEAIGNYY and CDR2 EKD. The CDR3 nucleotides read TGTGCCTGTGACTCTTTAGATAGTACTGGGGGATACACCGATAAAATCATCTTT. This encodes CACDSLDSTGGYTDKIIF.

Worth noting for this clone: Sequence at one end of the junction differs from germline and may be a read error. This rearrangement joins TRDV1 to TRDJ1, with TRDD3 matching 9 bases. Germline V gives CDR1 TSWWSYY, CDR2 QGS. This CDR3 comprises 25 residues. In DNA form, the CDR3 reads TGTGCTCGTGGGCCAAACGCTTTCCTACTCAGCGCCCGCTGGGGGATCCCCATGTACACCGATAAACTCATCTTT. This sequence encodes CARGPNAFLLSARWGIPMYTDKLIF.

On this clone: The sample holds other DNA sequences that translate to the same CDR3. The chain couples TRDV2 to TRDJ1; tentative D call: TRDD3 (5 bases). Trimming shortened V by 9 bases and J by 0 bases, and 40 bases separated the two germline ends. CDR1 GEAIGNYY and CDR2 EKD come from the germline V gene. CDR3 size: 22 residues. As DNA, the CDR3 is TGTGCCACCGTAGGCTCAAGCGTGCGGGATGTAGGACGAAAAAAAAACACCGATAAACTCATCTTT. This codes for CATVGSSVRDVGRKKNTDKLIF.

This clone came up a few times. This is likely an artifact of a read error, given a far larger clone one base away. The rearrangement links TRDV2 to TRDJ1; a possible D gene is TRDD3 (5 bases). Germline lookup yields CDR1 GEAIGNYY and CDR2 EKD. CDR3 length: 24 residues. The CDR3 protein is CACATVGSSGRDVGRKKNTDKLIF. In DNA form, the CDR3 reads TGTGCCTGTGCCACCGTAGGCTCAAGCGGGCGGGATGTAGGACGAAAAAAAAACACCGATAAACTCATCTTT.

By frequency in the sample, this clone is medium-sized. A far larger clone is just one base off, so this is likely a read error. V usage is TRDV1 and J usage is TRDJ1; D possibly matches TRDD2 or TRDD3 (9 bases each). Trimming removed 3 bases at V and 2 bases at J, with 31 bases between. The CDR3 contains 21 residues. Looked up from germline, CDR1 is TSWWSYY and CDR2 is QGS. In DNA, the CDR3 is TGTGCTCTTGGGGACATAGCTCGGCCTTCCTACTGGGGGACACGTACCGATAAACTCATCTTT. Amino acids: CALGDIARPSYWGTRTDKLIF.

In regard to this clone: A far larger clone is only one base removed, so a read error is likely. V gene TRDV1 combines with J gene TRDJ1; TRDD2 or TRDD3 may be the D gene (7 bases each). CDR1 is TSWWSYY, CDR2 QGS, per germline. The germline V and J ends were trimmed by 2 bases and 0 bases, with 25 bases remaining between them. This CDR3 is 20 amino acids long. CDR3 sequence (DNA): TGTGCTCTTGGGGAATCTCCCTTCCTCTGGGGGGTATCGTACACCGATAAACTCATCTTT. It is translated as CALGESPFLWGVSYTDKLIF.

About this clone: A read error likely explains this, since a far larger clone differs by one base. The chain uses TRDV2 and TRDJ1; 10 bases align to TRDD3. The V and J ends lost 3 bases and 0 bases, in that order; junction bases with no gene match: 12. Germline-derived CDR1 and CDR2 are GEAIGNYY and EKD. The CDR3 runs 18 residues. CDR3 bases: TGTGCCTGTGACTCTTTCGATAGTACTGGGGGATACACCGATAAACTCATCTTT. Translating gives CACDSFDSTGGYTDKLIF.

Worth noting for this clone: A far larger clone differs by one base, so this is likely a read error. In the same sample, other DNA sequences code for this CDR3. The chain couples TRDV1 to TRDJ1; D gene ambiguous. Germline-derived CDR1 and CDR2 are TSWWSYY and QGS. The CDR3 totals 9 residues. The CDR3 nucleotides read TGTGCTCTTGGGAACTACCTCCACTTC. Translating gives CALGNYLHF.

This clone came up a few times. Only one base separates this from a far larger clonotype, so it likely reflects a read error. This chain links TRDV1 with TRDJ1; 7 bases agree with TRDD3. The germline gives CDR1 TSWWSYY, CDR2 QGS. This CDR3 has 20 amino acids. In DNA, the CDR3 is TGTGCTCTTGGGCCCCCCCGGATACTCTGGGGGTATATGTACACCGATAGACTCATCTTT. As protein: CALGPPRILWGYMYTDRLIF.

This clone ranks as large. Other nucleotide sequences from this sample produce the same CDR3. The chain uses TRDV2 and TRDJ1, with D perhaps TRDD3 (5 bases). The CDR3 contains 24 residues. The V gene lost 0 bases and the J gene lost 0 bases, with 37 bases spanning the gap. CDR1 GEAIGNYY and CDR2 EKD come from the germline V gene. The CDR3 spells CACDTVGSSGRDVGRKKNTDKLIF. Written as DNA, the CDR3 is TGTGCCTGTGACACCGTAGGCTCAAGCGGGCGGGATGTAGGACGAAAAAAAAACACCGATAAACTCATCTTT.

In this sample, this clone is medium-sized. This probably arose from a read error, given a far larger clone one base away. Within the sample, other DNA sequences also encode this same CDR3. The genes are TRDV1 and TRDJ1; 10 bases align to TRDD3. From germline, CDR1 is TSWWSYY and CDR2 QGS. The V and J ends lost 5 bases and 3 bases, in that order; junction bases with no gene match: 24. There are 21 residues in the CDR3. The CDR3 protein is CALGNYLHFYRGIRGADKLIF. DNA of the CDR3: TGTGCTCTTGGGAACTACCTTCACTTCTATCGGGGGATACGGGGGGCCGATAAACTCATCTTT.

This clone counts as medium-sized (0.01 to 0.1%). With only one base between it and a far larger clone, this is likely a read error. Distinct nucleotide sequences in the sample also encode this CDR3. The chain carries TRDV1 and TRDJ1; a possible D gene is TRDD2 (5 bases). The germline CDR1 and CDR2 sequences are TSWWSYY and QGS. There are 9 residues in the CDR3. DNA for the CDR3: TGTGCCCTTGGGAACTACCTTCACTTC. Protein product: CALGNYLHF.

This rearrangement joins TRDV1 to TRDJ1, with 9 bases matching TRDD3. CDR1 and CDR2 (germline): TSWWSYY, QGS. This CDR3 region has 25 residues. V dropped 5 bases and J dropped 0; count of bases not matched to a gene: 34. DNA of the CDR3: TGTGCTCTTGGGCCAAACGCTTTCCTACTCCGCGCCCGCTGGGGGATCCCCATGTACACCGATAAACTCATCTTT. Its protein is CALGPNAFLLRARWGIPMYTDKLIF.

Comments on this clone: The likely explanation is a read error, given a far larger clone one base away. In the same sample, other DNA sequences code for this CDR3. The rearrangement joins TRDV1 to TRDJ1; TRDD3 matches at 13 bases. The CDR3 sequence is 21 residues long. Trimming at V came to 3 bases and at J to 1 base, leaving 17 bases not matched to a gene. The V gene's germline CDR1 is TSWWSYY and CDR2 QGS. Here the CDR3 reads CALGDIARPSYWGIRTDKLIF. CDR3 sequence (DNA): TGTGCTCTTGGGGACATCGCTCGTCCTTCCTACTGGGGGATACGCACCGATAAACTCATCTTT.